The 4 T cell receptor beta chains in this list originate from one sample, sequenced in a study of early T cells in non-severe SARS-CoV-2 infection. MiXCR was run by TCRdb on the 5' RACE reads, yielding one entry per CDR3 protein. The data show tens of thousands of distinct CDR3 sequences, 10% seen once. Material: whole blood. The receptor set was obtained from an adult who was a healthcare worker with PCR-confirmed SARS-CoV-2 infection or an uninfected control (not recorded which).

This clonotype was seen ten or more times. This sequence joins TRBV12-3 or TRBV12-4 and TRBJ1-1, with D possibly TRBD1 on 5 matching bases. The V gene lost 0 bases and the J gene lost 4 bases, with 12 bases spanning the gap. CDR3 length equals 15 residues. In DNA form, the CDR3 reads TGTGCCAGCAGTTTAGCCCCGCCTGGGGGCACTGAAGCTTTCTTT. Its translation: CASSLAPPGGTEAFF.

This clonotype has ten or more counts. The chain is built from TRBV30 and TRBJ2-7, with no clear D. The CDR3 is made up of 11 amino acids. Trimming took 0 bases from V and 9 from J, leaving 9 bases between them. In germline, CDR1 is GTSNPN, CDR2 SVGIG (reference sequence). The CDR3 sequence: CAWSVDAVQYF. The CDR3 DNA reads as TGTGCCTGGAGTGTTGATGCAGTGCAGTACTTC.

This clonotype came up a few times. CDR3 sequence: CASSLRTAYGYTF. Here the CDR3 DNA reads TGTGCCAGTAGTCTCCGGACAGCCTATGGCTACACCTTC. The genes are TRBV19 and TRBJ1-2, with D possibly TRBD1 on 6 matching bases. From germline, CDR1 is LNHDA and CDR2 SQIVND (reference sequence). V was clipped by 5 bases and J by 4 bases, with 11 bases between them. This CDR3 is 13 amino acids long.

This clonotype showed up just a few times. For the CDR3, the DNA is TGCAGCGTACATGAGGGCAAAATCCTCGGCTACACCTTC. Its translation: CSVHEGKILGYTF. The chain uses TRBV29-1 and TRBJ1-2; no definite D call. Per germline, CDR1 SQVTM and CDR2 ANQGSEA. The CDR3 has 13 amino acids. Trimming cost V 6 bases and J 8 bases, with 19 bases left between them.